This T cell receptor (beta chain) derives from a study of shared clonotypes between healthy human individuals. Assay: immunoSEQ multiplex PCR; the TCRdb copy retains only in-frame clones and omits some. Seen here are fewer than 550,000 clones, 60% to 80% observed once, and the top ten hold around 12%. The sample was PBMCs. This TCR derives from a woman in her thirties or forties in good health. Some clones in this sample may be carry-over from other donors' samples.

This CDR3 reads CASSGRGTDTQYF. The CDR3 DNA is TGTGCCAGCAGTGGGAGGGGCACAGATACGCAGTATTTT. V is TRBV25-1 and J is TRBJ2-3, with D maybe TRBD2 (6 bases). This CDR3 has 13 residues. Germline V CDR1 and CDR2: MGHDK, SYGVNS. V shed 4 bases and J shed 1 base, with 6 bases lying between them. Full variable domain (remainder filled in from reference TRBV25-1 and TRBJ2-3): EADIYQTPRYLVIGTGKKITLECSQTMGHDKMYWYQQDPGMELHLIHYSYGVNSTEKGDLSSESTVSRIRTEHFPLTLESARPSHTSQYLCASSGRGTDTQYFGPGTRLTVL.